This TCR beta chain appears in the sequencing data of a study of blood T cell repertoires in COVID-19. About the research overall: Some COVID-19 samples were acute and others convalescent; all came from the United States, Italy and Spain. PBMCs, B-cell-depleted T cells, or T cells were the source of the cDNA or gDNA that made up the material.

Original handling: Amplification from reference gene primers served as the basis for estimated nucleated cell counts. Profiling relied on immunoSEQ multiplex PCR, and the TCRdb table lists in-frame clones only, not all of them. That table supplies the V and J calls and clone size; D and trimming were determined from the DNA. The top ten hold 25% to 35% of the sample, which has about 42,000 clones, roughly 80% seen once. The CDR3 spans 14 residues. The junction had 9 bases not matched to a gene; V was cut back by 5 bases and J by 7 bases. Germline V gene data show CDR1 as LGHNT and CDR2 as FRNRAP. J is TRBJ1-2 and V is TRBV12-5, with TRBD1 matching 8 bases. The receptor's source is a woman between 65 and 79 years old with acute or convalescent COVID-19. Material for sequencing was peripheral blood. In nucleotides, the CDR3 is TGTGCTAGTGGTATAAATCAGGGGGCGGGTGGCTACACCTTC. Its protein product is CASGINQGAGGYTF.